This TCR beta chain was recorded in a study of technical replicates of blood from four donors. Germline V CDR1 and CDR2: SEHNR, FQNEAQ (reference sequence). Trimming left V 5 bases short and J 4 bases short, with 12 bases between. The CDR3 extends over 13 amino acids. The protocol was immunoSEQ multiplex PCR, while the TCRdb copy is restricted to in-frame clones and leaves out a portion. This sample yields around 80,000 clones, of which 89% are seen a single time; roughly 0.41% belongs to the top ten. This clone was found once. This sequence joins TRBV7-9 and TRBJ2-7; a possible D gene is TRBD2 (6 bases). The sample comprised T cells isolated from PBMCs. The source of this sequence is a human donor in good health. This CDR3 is CASSRPGTYEQYF. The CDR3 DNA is TGTGCCAGCAGCCGCCCCGGGACTTACGAGCAGTACTTC.